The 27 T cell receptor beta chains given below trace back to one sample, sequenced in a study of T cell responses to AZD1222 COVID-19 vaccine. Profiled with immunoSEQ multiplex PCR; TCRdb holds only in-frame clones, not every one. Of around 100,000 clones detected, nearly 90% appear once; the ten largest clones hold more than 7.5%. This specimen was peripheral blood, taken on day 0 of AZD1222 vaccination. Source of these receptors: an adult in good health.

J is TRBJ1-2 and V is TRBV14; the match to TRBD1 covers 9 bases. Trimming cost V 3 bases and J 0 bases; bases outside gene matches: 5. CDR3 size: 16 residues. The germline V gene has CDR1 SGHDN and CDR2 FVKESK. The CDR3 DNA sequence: TGTGCCAGCAGCCAGGGACAGGGATTAACTAACTATGGCTACACCTTC. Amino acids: CASSQGQGLTNYGYTF.

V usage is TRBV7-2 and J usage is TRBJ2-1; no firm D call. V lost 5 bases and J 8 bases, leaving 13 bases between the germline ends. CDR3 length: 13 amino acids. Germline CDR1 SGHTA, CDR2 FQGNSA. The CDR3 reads CASSRENGDEQFF. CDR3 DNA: TGTGCCAGCAGCCGCGAGAATGGGGATGAGCAGTTCTTC.

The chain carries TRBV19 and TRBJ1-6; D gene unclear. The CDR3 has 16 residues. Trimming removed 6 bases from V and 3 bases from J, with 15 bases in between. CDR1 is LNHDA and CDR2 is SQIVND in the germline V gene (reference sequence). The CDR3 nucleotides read TGTGCCAGTAGCCCACTCTGGGAAAACTATAATTCACCCCTCCACTTT. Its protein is CASSPLWENYNSPLHF.

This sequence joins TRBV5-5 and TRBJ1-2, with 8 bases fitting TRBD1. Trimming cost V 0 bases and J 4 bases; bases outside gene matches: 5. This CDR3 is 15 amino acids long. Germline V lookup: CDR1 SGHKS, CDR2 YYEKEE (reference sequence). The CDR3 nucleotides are TGTGCCAGCAGCTTGGCAGGGGGCCCCGGCTATGGCTACACCTTC. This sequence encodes CASSLAGGPGYGYTF.

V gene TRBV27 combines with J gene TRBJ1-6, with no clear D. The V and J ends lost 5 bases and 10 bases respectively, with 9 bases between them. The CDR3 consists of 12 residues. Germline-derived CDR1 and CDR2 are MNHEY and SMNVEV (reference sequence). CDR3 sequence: CASSTSGSPLHF. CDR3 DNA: TGTGCCAGCAGTACCAGTGGGTCACCCCTCCACTTT.

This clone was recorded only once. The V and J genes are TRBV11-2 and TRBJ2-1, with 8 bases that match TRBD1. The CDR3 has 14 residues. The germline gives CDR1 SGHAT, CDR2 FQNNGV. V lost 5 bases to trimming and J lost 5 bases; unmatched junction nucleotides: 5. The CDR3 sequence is CASSTDRGHNEQFF. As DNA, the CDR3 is TGTGCCAGCAGCACAGACAGGGGCCACAATGAGCAGTTCTTC.

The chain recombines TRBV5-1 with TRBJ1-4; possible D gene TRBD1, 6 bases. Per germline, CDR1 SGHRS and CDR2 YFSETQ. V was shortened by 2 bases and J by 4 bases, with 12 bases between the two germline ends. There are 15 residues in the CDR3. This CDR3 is CASSLGGTSNEKLFF. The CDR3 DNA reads TGCGCCAGCAGCTTAGGCGGGACAAGTAATGAAAAACTGTTTTTT. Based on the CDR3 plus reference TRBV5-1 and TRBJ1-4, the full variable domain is KAGVTQTPRYLIKTRGQQVTLSCSPISGHRSVSWYQQTPGQGLQFLFEYFSETQRNKGNFPGRFSGRQFSNSRSEMNVSTLELGDSALYLCASSLGGTSNEKLFFGSGTQLSVL.

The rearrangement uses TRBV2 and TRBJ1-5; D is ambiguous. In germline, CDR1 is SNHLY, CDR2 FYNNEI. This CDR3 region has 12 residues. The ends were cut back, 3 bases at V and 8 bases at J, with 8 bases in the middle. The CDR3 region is CASSEQEEPQHF. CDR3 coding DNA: TGTGCCAGCAGTGAGCAAGAGGAGCCCCAGCATTTT.

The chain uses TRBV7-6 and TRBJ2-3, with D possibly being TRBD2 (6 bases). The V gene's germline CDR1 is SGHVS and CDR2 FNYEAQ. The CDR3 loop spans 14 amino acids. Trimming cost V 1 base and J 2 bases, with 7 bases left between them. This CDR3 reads CASSLGGVTDTQYF. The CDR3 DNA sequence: TGTGCCAGCAGCTTAGGGGGGGTCACAGATACGCAGTATTTT.

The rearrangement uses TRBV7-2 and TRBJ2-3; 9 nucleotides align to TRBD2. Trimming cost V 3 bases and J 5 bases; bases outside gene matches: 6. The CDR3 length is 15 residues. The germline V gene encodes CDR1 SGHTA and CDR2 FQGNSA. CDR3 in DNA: TGTGCCAGCAGCTTTAGCGGGGGACACGGAGATACGCAGTATTTT. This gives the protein CASSFSGGHGDTQYF.

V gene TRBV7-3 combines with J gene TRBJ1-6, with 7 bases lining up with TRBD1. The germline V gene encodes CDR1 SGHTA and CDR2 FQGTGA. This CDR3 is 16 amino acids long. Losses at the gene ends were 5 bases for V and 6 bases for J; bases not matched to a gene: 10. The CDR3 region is CASSEKAGQVNSPLHF. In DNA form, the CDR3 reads TGTGCCAGCAGCGAAAAGGCCGGACAGGTTAATTCACCCCTCCACTTT.

CDR3 region: CATTPGVTGELFF. The CDR3 DNA reads TGTGCCACCACCCCAGGCGTCACCGGGGAGCTGTTTTTT. This chain links TRBV24-1 with TRBJ2-2; D ambiguous. The CDR3 consists of 13 residues. Germline V lookup: CDR1 KGHDR, CDR2 SFDVKD. V was clipped by 8 bases and J by 4 bases, with 10 bases between them.

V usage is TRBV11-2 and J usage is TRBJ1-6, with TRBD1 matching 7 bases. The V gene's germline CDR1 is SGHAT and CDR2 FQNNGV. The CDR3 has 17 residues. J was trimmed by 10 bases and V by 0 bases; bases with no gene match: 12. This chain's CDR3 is CASSLEGVGRGSSPLHF. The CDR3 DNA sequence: TGTGCCAGCAGCTTAGAGGGGGTCGGCAGGGGGTCGTCACCCCTCCACTTT.

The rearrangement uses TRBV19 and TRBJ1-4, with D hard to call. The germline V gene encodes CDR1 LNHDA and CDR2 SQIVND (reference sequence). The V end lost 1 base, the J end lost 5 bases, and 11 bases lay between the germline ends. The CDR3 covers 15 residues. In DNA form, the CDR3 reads TGTGCCAGTAGTATAGTGTCAGATCGGAATGAAAAACTGTTTTTT. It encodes CASSIVSDRNEKLFF.

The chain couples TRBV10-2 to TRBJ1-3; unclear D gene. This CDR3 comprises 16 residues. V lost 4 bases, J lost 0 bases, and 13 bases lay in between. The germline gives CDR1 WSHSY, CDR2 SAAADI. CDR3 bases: TGCGCCAGCAGTGGCTCAGAGCGGAGCTCTGGAAACACCATATATTTT. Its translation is CASSGSERSSGNTIYF.

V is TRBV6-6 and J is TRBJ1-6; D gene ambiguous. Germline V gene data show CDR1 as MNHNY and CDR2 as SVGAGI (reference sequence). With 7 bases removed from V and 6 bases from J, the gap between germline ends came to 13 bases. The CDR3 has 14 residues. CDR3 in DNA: TGTGCCAGCACGCCCGGGGAGGTTAATTCACCCCTCCACTTT. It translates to CASTPGEVNSPLHF.

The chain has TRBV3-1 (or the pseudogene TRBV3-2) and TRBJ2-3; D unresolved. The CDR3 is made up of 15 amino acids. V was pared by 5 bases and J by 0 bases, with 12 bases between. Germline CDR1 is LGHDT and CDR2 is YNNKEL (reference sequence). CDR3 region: CASSALHSSTDTQYF. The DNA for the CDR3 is TGTGCCAGCAGCGCCCTGCACAGTAGCACAGATACGCAGTATTTT.

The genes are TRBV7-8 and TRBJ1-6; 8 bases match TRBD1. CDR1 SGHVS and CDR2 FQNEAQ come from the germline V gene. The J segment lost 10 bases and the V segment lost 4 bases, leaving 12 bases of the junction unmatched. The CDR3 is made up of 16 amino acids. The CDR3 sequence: CASSSQGAGLDSPLHF. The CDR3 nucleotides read TGTGCCAGCAGCTCCCAGGGGGCTGGCCTAGACTCACCCCTCCACTTT. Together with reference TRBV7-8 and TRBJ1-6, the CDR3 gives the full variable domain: GAGVSQSPRYKVAKRGQDVALRCDPISGHVSLFWYQQALGQGPEFLTYFQNEAQLDKSGLPSDRFFAERPEGSVSTLKIQRTQQEDSAVYLCASSSQGAGLDSPLHFGNGTRLTVT.

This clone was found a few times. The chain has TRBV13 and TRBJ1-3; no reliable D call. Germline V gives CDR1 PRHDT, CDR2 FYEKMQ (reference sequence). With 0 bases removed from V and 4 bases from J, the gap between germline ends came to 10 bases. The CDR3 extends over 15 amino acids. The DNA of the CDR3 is TGTGCCAGCAGCTTAGGACGCCGAACGGGAAACACCATATATTTT. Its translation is CASSLGRRTGNTIYF.

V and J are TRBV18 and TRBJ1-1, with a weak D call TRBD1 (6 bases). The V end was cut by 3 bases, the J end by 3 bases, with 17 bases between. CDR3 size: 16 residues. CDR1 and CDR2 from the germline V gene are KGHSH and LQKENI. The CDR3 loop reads CASSPRGGAGYTEAFF. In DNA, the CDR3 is TGTGCCAGCTCACCCCGTGGGGGGGCGGGGTACACTGAAGCTTTCTTT.

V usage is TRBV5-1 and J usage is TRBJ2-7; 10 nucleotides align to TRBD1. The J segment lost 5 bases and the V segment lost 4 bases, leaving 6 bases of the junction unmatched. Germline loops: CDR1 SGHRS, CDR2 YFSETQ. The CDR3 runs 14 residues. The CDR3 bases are TGCGCCAGCAGCCAAGGACAGGGGGTGCACGAGCAGTACTTC. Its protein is CASSQGQGVHEQYF.

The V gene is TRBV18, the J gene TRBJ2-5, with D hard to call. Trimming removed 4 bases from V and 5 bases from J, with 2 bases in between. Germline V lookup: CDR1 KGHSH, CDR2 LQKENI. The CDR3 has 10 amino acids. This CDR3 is CASSQETQYF. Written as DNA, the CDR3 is TGTGCCAGCTCACAGGAGACCCAGTACTTC.

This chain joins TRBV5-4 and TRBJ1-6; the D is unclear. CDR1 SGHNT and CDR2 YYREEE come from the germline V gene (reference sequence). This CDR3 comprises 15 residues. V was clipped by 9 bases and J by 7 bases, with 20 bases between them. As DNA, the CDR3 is TGTGCCACCGGGCGGTGGGCGGCATCCAATTCACCCCTCCACTTT. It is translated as CATGRWAASNSPLHF.

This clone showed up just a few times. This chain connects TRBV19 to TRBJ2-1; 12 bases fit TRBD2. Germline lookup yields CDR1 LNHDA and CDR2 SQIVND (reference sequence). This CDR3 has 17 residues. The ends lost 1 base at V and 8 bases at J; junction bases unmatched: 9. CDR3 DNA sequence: TGTGCCAGTAGTATAGCCTTCGCTAGCGGGGGGGCCTATGAGCAGTTCTTC. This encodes CASSIAFASGGAYEQFF. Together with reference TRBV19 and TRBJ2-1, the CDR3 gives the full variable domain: DGGITQSPKYLFRKEGQNVTLSCEQNLNHDAMYWYRQDPGQGLRLIYYSQIVNDFQKGDIAEGYSVSREKKESFPLTVTSAQKNPTAFYLCASSIAFASGGAYEQFFGPGTRLTVL.

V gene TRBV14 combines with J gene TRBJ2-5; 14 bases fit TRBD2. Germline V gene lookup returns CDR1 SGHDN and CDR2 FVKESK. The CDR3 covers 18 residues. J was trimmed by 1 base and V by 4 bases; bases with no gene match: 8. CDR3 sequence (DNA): TGTGCCAGCAGCCTACGAAGGACTAGCGGGGGGTTCCAAGAGACCCAGTACTTC. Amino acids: CASSLRRTSGGFQETQYF. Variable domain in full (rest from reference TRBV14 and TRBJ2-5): EAGVTQFPSHSVIEKGQTVTLRCDPISGHDNLYWYRRVMGKEIKFLLHFVKESKQDESGMPNNRFLAERTGGTYSTLKVQPAELEDSGVYFCASSLRRTSGGFQETQYFGPGTRLLVL.

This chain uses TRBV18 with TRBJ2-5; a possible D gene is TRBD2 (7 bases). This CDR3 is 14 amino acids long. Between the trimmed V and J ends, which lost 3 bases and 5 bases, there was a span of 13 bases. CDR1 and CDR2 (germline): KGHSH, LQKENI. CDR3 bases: TGTGCCAGCTCACCGCGGGGGCCGGGGGAGACCCAGTACTTC. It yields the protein CASSPRGPGETQYF.

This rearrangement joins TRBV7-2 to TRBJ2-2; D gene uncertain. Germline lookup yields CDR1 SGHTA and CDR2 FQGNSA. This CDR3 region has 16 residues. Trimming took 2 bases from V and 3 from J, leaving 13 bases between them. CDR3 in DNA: TGTGCCAGCAGCTTAAACCCTCCCCCAGACACCGGGGAGCTGTTTTTT. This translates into CASSLNPPPDTGELFF.